This T cell receptor beta chain was recovered during a study of patients and donors after allogeneic stem cell transplantation. This clonotype came up many times. One entry per CDR3 protein results from TCRdb running MiXCR on the RT-PCR reads. The sample carries about 110,000 distinct CDR3 sequences, around 38% recorded once. Germline CDR1 MNHNS, CDR2 SASEGT. There are 14 residues in the CDR3. After removal of 10 bases from V and 8 bases from J, the junction contained 16 bases not matched to a gene. The specimen sequenced was blood, either unsorted or a sorted T cell fraction (not recorded which). The sequence was obtained from a human donor who was either an allogeneic HSCT recipient or a stem cell or donor lymphocyte infusion donor (not recorded which). It is not recorded whose cells these are; they may come from a transplant donor. The chain combines TRBV6-1 with TRBJ1-2; the match to TRBD1 covers 7 bases. CDR3 sequence (DNA): TGTGCCATCTCAAAATTACAGGGGACGCGAGGCTACACCTTC. Translated, it gives CAISKLQGTRGYTF.